Listed below are T cell receptor beta chains from one sample, sequenced in a study of T cell repertoires in urothelial bladder cancer. Method: immunoSEQ multiplex PCR; TCRdb's copy keeps in-frame clones and lacks some. The repertoire holds 5,000 to 6,500 clones, with 71% as singletons. Source material: tumor-infiltrating cells from bladder cancer. These receptors were collected from a human donor with urothelial carcinoma. Each CDR3 is given with its conserved first and last residue. Each record gives: clone size, J gene, D gene, V gene, CDR3 DNA, CDR3 protein. D genes are given only for firm matches. Size tells how often a clone was seen (once, few, many) or the class of an expanded clone, and some rows leave it out.

size: few; J: TRBJ1-6; D: NA; V: TRBV2; DNA: TGTGCCAGCTGGACACCCTCACCCCTCCACTTT; CDR3: CASWTPSPLHF
size: NA; J: TRBJ2-2; D: TRBD1; V: TRBV29-1; DNA: TGCAGCGTTGGGGGACAGGGGACCGGGGAGCTGTTTTTT; CDR3: CSVGGQGTGELFF
size: NA; J: TRBJ1-5; D: TRBD1; V: TRBV28; DNA: TGTGCCAGCAGTCTCAGGACAGGCGGACGGCCCCAGCATTTT; CDR3: CASSLRTGGRPQHF
size: NA; J: TRBJ1-5; D: NA; V: TRBV5-6; DNA: TGTGCCAGCAGCTTAAGGGGGGTAGGCCAGCCCCAGCATTTT; CDR3: CASSLRGVGQPQHF
size: NA; J: TRBJ1-1; D: TRBD1; V: TRBV10-3; DNA: TGTGCCATCAGTGATTTCGAGTCCACAGGGGATGAAGCTTTCTTT; CDR3: CAISDFESTGDEAFF
size: NA; J: TRBJ2-7; D: TRBD1; V: TRBV4-1; DNA: TGCGCCAGCAGCCAAGATACTCCAGGGGGATCCTACGAGCAGTACTTC; CDR3: CASSQDTPGGSYEQYF
size: NA; J: TRBJ1-1; D: NA; V: TRBV6-1; DNA: TGTGCCAGCAGTCAAGCAGGGATTCGTTCCGGCACTGAAGCTTTCTTT; CDR3: CASSQAGIRSGTEAFF
size: NA; J: TRBJ2-1; D: NA; V: TRBV6-6; DNA: TGTGCCAGCATGCCGGGCTCCTACAATGAGCAGTTCTTC; CDR3: CASMPGSYNEQFF
size: few; J: TRBJ2-7; D: TRBD1; V: TRBV14; DNA: TGTGCCAGCAGGCTCGGGACAGGGTGGGAGCAGTACTTC; CDR3: CASRLGTGWEQYF
size: NA; J: TRBJ1-5; D: NA; V: TRBV30; DNA: TGTGCCTGGAGTGAGGCCAGTTTGCAGCCCCAGCATTTT; CDR3: CAWSEASLQPQHF
size: NA; J: TRBJ1-1; D: NA; V: TRBV9; DNA: TGTGCCAGCAGCACCCGGGTTGATGGGGGGACTGAAGCTTTCTTT; CDR3: CASSTRVDGGTEAFF
size: NA; J: TRBJ2-1; D: TRBD1; V: TRBV29-1; DNA: TGCAGCGTTACCGACAGGGGGCGAACCTCCTACAATGAGCAGTTCTTC; CDR3: CSVTDRGRTSYNEQFF
size: medium-sized; J: TRBJ1-2; D: NA; V: TRBV5-1; DNA: TGCGCCAGCAGCTTGGGGCCGGGCCAGGAATATGGCTACACCTTC; CDR3: CASSLGPGQEYGYTF
size: NA; J: TRBJ1-6; D: NA; V: TRBV2; DNA: TGTGCCAGCAAGGGGGACGGTTATAATTCACCCCTCCACTTT; CDR3: CASKGDGYNSPLHF
size: NA; J: TRBJ2-3; D: TRBD2; V: TRBV9; DNA: TGTGCCAGCAGCGTAGATACTAGCGGGGGGTTGGCGGATACGCAGTATTTT; CDR3: CASSVDTSGGLADTQYF
size: NA; J: TRBJ1-6; D: TRBD1; V: TRBV7-8; DNA: TGTGCCAGCAGCTTGACTGAGCAGGGGGCACCCCTCCACTTT; CDR3: CASSLTEQGAPLHF
size: NA; J: TRBJ2-1; D: TRBD1; V: TRBV7-9; DNA: TGTGCCAGCAGCTCTAATCGGGACAGGGTATGGAATGAGCAGTTCTTC; CDR3: CASSSNRDRVWNEQFF
size: NA; J: TRBJ1-3; D: NA; V: TRBV7-9; DNA: TGTGCCAGCAGCTTACCGGGACGCCCCAACACCATATATTTT; CDR3: CASSLPGRPNTIYF
size: NA; J: TRBJ1-1; D: NA; V: TRBV7-9; DNA: TGTGCCAGCAGCCCCCCTAGGGACCCACAGGGTATAGACACTGAAGCTTTCTTT; CDR3: CASSPPRDPQGIDTEAFF
size: NA; J: TRBJ2-3; D: TRBD2; V: TRBV30; DNA: TGTGCCTGGAGCACTAGCGGGGGGGTCGATACGCAGTATTTT; CDR3: CAWSTSGGVDTQYF
size: NA; J: TRBJ2-2; D: NA; V: TRBV7-9; DNA: TGTGCCAGCAGCCCCACTGGGCGCGCGAACACCGGGGAGCTGTTTTTT; CDR3: CASSPTGRANTGELFF
size: NA; J: TRBJ2-3; D: TRBD2; V: TRBV4-1; DNA: TGCGCCAGCAGCCATAGCGGGGGACCTGGGGATACGCAGTATTTT; CDR3: CASSHSGGPGDTQYF
size: NA; J: TRBJ2-3; D: NA; V: TRBV7-7; DNA: TGTGCTAGCAGCCGCGGGCCTACCAGCACAGATACGCAGTATTTT; CDR3: CASSRGPTSTDTQYF
size: NA; J: TRBJ1-1; D: NA; V: TRBV6-1; DNA: TGTGCCAGCAGTGAAGGATCGGGGTGGAACACTGAAGCTTTCTTT; CDR3: CASSEGSGWNTEAFF
size: NA; J: TRBJ2-7; D: NA; V: TRBV5-4; DNA: TGTGCCAGCAGCTTCACAGGGTCCTACGAGCAGTACTTC; CDR3: CASSFTGSYEQYF
size: NA; J: TRBJ2-7; D: NA; V: TRBV19; DNA: TGTGCCACCGAGTTGCTGGCAGCAGTGTTGTACGAGCAGTACTTC; CDR3: CATELLAAVLYEQYF
size: once; J: TRBJ2-7; D: NA; V: TRBV5-1; DNA: TGCGCCAGCAGCCCCGGGACAATGAGCTCCTACGAGCAGTACTTC; CDR3: CASSPGTMSSYEQYF
size: NA; J: TRBJ2-3; D: TRBD1; V: TRBV5-1; DNA: TGCGCCAGCAGCTCATACAGGGGAACTGATACGCAGTATTTT; CDR3: CASSSYRGTDTQYF
size: NA; J: TRBJ2-2; D: NA; V: TRBV28; DNA: TGTGCCAGCAGTTCCCCGGGACGGAAGAACACCGGGGAGCTGTTTTTT; CDR3: CASSSPGRKNTGELFF
size: once; J: TRBJ1-2; D: NA; V: TRBV6-1; DNA: TGTGCCAGCAATGACGCACCTTCGAACTATGGCTACACCTTC; CDR3: CASNDAPSNYGYTF
size: NA; J: TRBJ1-2; D: NA; V: TRBV30; DNA: TGTGCCTGGAGTGTGAGGCTCTCCGGGAGGGCCCTCAACTATGGCTACACCTTC; CDR3: CAWSVRLSGRALNYGYTF
size: NA; J: TRBJ2-2; D: TRBD2; V: TRBV10-1; DNA: TGCGCCAGCAGGGGGGGGGACTCTACGAACACCGGGGAGCTGTTTTTT; CDR3: CASRGGDSTNTGELFF
size: few; J: TRBJ2-1; D: NA; V: TRBV14; DNA: TGTGCCAGTTCCTCCGGGCCCCTCTATTCCTACAATGAGCAGTTCTTC; CDR3: CASSSGPLYSYNEQFF
size: NA; J: TRBJ1-2; D: NA; V: TRBV19; DNA: TGTGCCAGTAGTATAGCGGCAGGGTTGGATGGCTACACCTTC; CDR3: CASSIAAGLDGYTF
size: NA; J: TRBJ2-5; D: TRBD1; V: TRBV29-1; DNA: TGCAGCGTTGGCGACAGGGGTTTCGAGACCCAGTACTTC; CDR3: CSVGDRGFETQYF
size: NA; J: TRBJ1-2; D: NA; V: TRBV28; DNA: TGTGCCAGCAGTCCCCCGGGTCTGGGCTACACCTTC; CDR3: CASSPPGLGYTF
size: NA; J: TRBJ1-3; D: NA; V: TRBV20-1; DNA: TGCAGTGCTAGGCTCGGAAACACCATATATTTT; CDR3: CSARLGNTIYF
size: NA; J: TRBJ2-2; D: TRBD2; V: TRBV2; DNA: TGTGCCAGCAGTGCATTGGTAGCGGGGGTAGCAGGGGAGCTGTTTTTT; CDR3: CASSALVAGVAGELFF
size: once; J: TRBJ2-7; D: TRBD1; V: TRBV4-1; DNA: TGCGCCAGCAGCCAAGATTTTCCAGGGGGCTCCTACGAGCAGTACTTC; CDR3: CASSQDFPGGSYEQYF
size: NA; J: TRBJ2-1; D: TRBD2; V: TRBV19; DNA: TGTGCCAGTAGTATAGCTGTCCGGGGGGGCTTTAGGACCTACAATGAGCAGTTCTTC; CDR3: CASSIAVRGGFRTYNEQFF
size: once; J: TRBJ2-7; D: NA; V: TRBV27; DNA: TGTGCCAGCAGTTCGGCCAGGGTCTACGAGCAGTACTTC; CDR3: CASSSARVYEQYF
size: NA; J: TRBJ1-1; D: NA; V: TRBV7-3; DNA: TGTGCCAGCAGTGAAATTTCTCGGGGAACTGAAGCTTTCTTT; CDR3: CASSEISRGTEAFF
size: NA; J: TRBJ1-2; D: NA; V: TRBV7-9; DNA: TGTGCCAGCAGCTTAGCGTTGGAAGGGGCTTATGGCTACACCTTC; CDR3: CASSLALEGAYGYTF
size: NA; J: TRBJ1-5; D: NA; V: TRBV11-2; DNA: TGTGCCAGCAGCTTCGCAGACGATCAGCCCCAGCATTTT; CDR3: CASSFADDQPQHF
size: few; J: TRBJ2-7; D: NA; V: TRBV2; DNA: TGTGCCGTCAATGGGGACTCCTACGAGCAGTACTTC; CDR3: CAVNGDSYEQYF
size: NA; J: TRBJ2-5; D: TRBD2; V: TRBV6-5; DNA: TGTGCCAGCAGCCCTGATGGACTAGCGGGGAGGAAGGACTTC; CDR3: CASSPDGLAGRKDF
size: NA; J: TRBJ2-6; D: NA; V: TRBV11-2; DNA: TGTGCCAGCAGCTTAGTCCTCACGGGGGGCGCCGGGGCCAACGTCCTGACTTTC; CDR3: CASSLVLTGGAGANVLTF
size: NA; J: TRBJ1-1; D: NA; V: TRBV14; DNA: TGTGCCAGCAGCCTTGTGGGGGGGGGCACTGAAGCTTTCTTT; CDR3: CASSLVGGGTEAFF